Listed here are 14 T cell receptor beta chains from one sample, sequenced in a study of patients and donors after allogeneic stem cell transplantation. TCRdb itself ran the RT-PCR reads through MiXCR, one entry per CDR3 protein. In the table there are more than 75,000 distinct CDR3 sequences, approximately 5.2% of which are singletons. Sequencing was carried out using blood, either unsorted or a sorted T cell fraction (not recorded which). The receptor set was obtained from a human donor who was either an allogeneic HSCT recipient or a stem cell or donor lymphocyte infusion donor (not recorded which). It is not recorded whose cells these are; they may come from a transplant donor.

The sample holds a few counts of this clonotype. V usage is TRBV11-2 and J usage is TRBJ1-1, with a weak D call TRBD1 (6 bases). Germline lookup yields CDR1 SGHAT and CDR2 FQNNGV. The CDR3 is 14 residues long. The V end was cut by 0 bases, the J end by 7 bases, with 12 bases between. The CDR3 sequence is CASSLETGYVEAFF. For the CDR3, the DNA is TGTGCCAGCAGCTTAGAGACAGGATATGTTGAAGCTTTCTTT. The variable domain in full, completed from reference TRBV11-2 and TRBJ1-1, reads EAGVAQSPRYKIIEKRQSVAFWCNPISGHATLYWYQQILGQGPKLLIQFQNNGVVDDSQLPKDRFSAERLKGVDSTLKIQPAKLEDSAVYLCASSLETGYVEAFFGQGTRLTVV.

Many counts were recorded for this clonotype. The chain combines TRBV9 with TRBJ1-1; D is uncertain. Trimming left V 6 bases short and J 6 bases short, with 15 bases between. The CDR3 consists of 13 residues. In germline, CDR1 is SGDLS, CDR2 YYNGEE. The CDR3 coding sequence is TGTGCCAGCACCAACTTAGGGAGGGCTGAAGCTTTCTTT. Protein: CASTNLGRAEAFF. Filled out from reference TRBV9 and TRBJ1-1, the complete variable domain reads DSGVTQTPKHLITATGQRVTLRCSPRSGDLSVYWYQQSLDQGLQFLIQYYNGEERAKGNILERFSAQQFPDLHSELNLSSLELGDSALYFCASTNLGRAEAFFGQGTRLTVV.

In this sample, this clonotype turned up many times. The V gene is TRBV5-1, the J gene TRBJ2-6; perhaps TRBD2 as D (6 bases). Trimming stripped 0 bases from V and 11 bases from J, with 12 bases between. The CDR3 runs 14 residues. The germline CDR1 and CDR2 sequences are SGHRS and YFSETQ. CDR3 sequence (DNA): TGCGCCAGCAGCTTGGGGGGGGATACGTACGTCCTGACTTTC. Its translation: CASSLGGDTYVLTF.

This chain links TRBV7-3 with TRBJ2-1; perhaps D is TRBD1 or TRBD2 (5 bases each). With 1 base removed from V and 5 bases from J, the gap between germline ends came to 9 bases. Germline V lookup: CDR1 SGHTA, CDR2 FQGTGA. There are 14 residues in the CDR3. The CDR3 DNA is TGTGCCAGCAGCTTAAGAGGGACCGACAATGAGCAGTTCTTC. This translates into CASSLRGTDNEQFF.

This clonotype occurred many times. This chain joins TRBV7-9 and TRBJ1-1, with D uncertain. The CDR3 length is 13 residues. Trimming took 6 bases from V and 0 from J, leaving 8 bases between them. The germline V gene has CDR1 SEHNR and CDR2 FQNEAQ (reference sequence). The CDR3 reads CASSFKVNTEAFF. CDR3 DNA: TGTGCCAGCAGTTTCAAGGTGAACACTGAAGCTTTCTTT.

This clonotype was recorded at least ten times. V gene TRBV3-1 combines with J gene TRBJ1-1, with D possibly matching TRBD1 (6 bases). V lost 6 bases to trimming and J lost 6 bases, with 14 bases between them. There are 13 residues in the CDR3. Per germline, CDR1 LGHDT and CDR2 YNNKEL (reference sequence). The DNA for the CDR3 is TGTGCCAGCAGTCCCCAGGGGACGGCTGAAGCTTTCTTT. Residues: CASSPQGTAEAFF.

This clonotype was recorded at least ten times. The rearrangement joins TRBV4-1 to TRBJ2-2, with TRBD2 matching 13 bases. The germline gives CDR1 MGHRA, CDR2 YSYEKL. The CDR3 covers 17 residues. V trimming: 6 bases; J trimming: 6 bases; junction bases outside the gene matches: 10. CDR3 sequence reads: CASRNIGLAGVPGELFF. CDR3 DNA sequence: TGCGCCAGCAGAAACATCGGACTAGCGGGAGTGCCCGGGGAGCTGTTTTTT.

V gene TRBV27 combines with J gene TRBJ1-5; 12 bases line up with TRBD1. This CDR3 is 18 amino acids long. After removal of 3 bases from V and 6 bases from J, the junction contained 12 bases not matched to a gene. From germline, CDR1 is MNHEY and CDR2 SMNVEV (reference sequence). The CDR3 loop is CASSFHSGTGGFSQPQHF. The DNA of the CDR3 is TGTGCCAGCAGTTTTCATTCCGGGACAGGGGGCTTTAGTCAGCCCCAGCATTTT.

This clonotype was seen at least ten times. The chain links TRBV11-2 to TRBJ2-3; no clear D. The germline CDR1 and CDR2 sequences are SGHAT and FQNNGV. The CDR3 length is 13 residues. Trimming left V 1 base short and J 9 bases short, with 11 bases between. The CDR3 loop reads CASSLVTLGTQYF. In DNA form, the CDR3 reads TGTGCCAGCAGCTTAGTGACCTTGGGGACGCAGTATTTT. The entire variable domain, with the rest obtained from reference TRBV11-2 and TRBJ2-3, is as follows: EAGVAQSPRYKIIEKRQSVAFWCNPISGHATLYWYQQILGQGPKLLIQFQNNGVVDDSQLPKDRFSAERLKGVDSTLKIQPAKLEDSAVYLCASSLVTLGTQYFGPGTRLTVL.

This clonotype has more than one count but fewer than ten. The rearrangement links TRBV6-1 to TRBJ1-6; tentatively, D is TRBD1 (5 bases). Per germline, CDR1 MNHNS and CDR2 SASEGT. The CDR3 runs 15 residues. V dropped 0 bases and J dropped 9 bases, with 12 bases sitting between them. DNA of the CDR3: TGTGCCAGCAGTGAAGCGCTTCTGAGGGGTTCACCCCTCCACTTT. Translated: CASSEALLRGSPLHF.

This clonotype was seen repeatedly, ten times or more. The rearrangement joins TRBV28 to TRBJ2-7; D perhaps matches TRBD1 (6 bases). The CDR3 totals 14 residues. Germline CDR1 is MDHEN and CDR2 is SYDVKM. V was cut by 4 bases and J by 3 bases, with 13 bases left in between. This chain's CDR3 is CASSSRTESYEQYF. In nucleotides, the CDR3 is TGTGCCAGCAGTTCTAGGACAGAAAGCTACGAGCAGTACTTC. Full variable domain (rest looked up from reference TRBV28 and TRBJ2-7): DVKVTQSSRYLVKRTGEKVFLECVQDMDHENMFWYRQDPGLGLRLIYFSYDVKMKEKGDIPEGYSVSREKKERFSLILESASTNQTSMYLCASSSRTESYEQYFGPGTRLTVT.

This clonotype occurred many times. The rearrangement links TRBV19 to TRBJ1-5; no firm D call. The V gene's germline CDR1 is LNHDA and CDR2 SQIVND (reference sequence). The CDR3 covers 14 residues. Trimming left V 6 bases short and J 4 bases short, with 13 bases between. The CDR3 here is CASSLGQMNQPQHF. DNA of the CDR3: TGTGCCAGTAGCCTCGGGCAGATGAATCAGCCCCAGCATTTT.

This clonotype was observed at least ten times. The rearrangement uses TRBV7-2 and TRBJ2-7; tentatively, D is TRBD1 (6 bases). Trimming removed 4 bases from V and 1 base from J, with 11 bases in between. Germline V gene sequence: CDR1 SGHTA, CDR2 FQGNSA. The length of the CDR3 is 14 residues. The chain's CDR3 is CASSSNRVSYEQYF. The CDR3 DNA is TGTGCCAGCAGCTCAAACAGGGTTTCCTACGAGCAGTACTTC.

There are many counts of this clonotype. J is TRBJ1-2 and V is TRBV7-8; D unresolved. The ends were cut back, 10 bases at V and 5 bases at J, with 5 bases in the middle. The germline CDR1 and CDR2 sequences are SGHVS and FQNEAQ. The CDR3 spans 9 residues. This CDR3 is CAIGYGYTF. In nucleotides, the CDR3 is TGTGCCATCGGATATGGCTACACCTTC. Complete variable domain (other parts from reference TRBV7-8 and TRBJ1-2): GAGVSQSPRYKVAKRGQDVALRCDPISGHVSLFWYQQALGQGPEFLTYFQNEAQLDKSGLPSDRFFAERPEGSVSTLKIQRTQQEDSAVYLCAIGYGYTFGSGTRLTVV.